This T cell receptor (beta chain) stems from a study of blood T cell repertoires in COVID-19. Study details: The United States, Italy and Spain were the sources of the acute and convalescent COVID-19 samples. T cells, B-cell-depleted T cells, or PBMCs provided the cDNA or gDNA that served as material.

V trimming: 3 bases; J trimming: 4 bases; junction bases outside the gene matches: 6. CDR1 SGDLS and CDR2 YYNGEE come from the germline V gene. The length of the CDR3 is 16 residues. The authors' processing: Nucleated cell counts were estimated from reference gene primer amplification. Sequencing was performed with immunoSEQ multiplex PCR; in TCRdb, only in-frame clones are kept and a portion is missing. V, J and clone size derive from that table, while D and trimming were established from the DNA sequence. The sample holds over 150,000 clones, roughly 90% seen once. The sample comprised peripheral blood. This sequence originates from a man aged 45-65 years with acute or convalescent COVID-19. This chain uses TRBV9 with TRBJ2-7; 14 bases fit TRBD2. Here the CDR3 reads CASSGGTSGRGYEQYF. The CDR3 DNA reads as TGTGCCAGCAGCGGGGGGACTAGCGGGAGAGGTTACGAGCAGTACTTC.